This is a list of T cell receptor beta chains from one sample in a study of T cells expressing NK-cell markers. TCRdb re-called the 5' RACE reads; every CDR3 protein appears as one record, without DNA. Its clone listing holds around 380,000 distinct CDR3 sequences. Sequences were obtained from blood T cells: a sorted CD56 or NKG2C T cell subset, CD4+ or CD8+ T cells, or bulk PBMC T cells (not recorded which). These receptors all stem from a woman between 45 and 60 years old in good health. Both conserved end residues are part of each CDR3. Fields, in order: V gene, J gene, CDR3 protein.

V: TRBV6-5; J: TRBJ2-1; CDR3: CASSSLSGSVAEQFF
V: TRBV9; J: TRBJ2-2; CDR3: CASSVGRALTGELFF
V: TRBV29-1; J: TRBJ1-1; CDR3: CSVGGGPGAREAFF
V: TRBV19; J: TRBJ1-5; CDR3: CASGDSLHQPQHF
V: TRBV2; J: TRBJ2-2; CDR3: CASLERVFLNTGELFF
V: TRBV5-1; J: TRBJ2-5; CDR3: CASRETGKSGETQYF
V: TRBV30; J: TRBJ2-1; CDR3: CAWSQTQTGGKQFF
V: TRBV5-1; J: TRBJ2-1; CDR3: CASSLRGRGTYNEQFF
V: TRBV29-1; J: TRBJ2-1; CDR3: CSPRGVYNEQFF
V: TRBV29-1; J: TRBJ2-7; CDR3: CSGIQRDEQYF
V: TRBV20-1; J: TRBJ2-1; CDR3: CSASLRGIYNEQFF
V: TRBV20-1; J: TRBJ2-1; CDR3: CSASSPGRTGEFF
V: TRBV3-1; J: TRBJ1-4; CDR3: CASKRGQGRTNEKLFF
V: TRBV12-3/TRBV12-4; J: TRBJ1-2; CDR3: CAGQGGGNYGYTF
V: TRBV5-1; J: TRBJ2-5; CDR3: CASSSYHPWLAGGEETQYF
V: TRBV2; J: TRBJ2-2; CDR3: CASMGGAGIVHGELFF
V: TRBV4-1; J: TRBJ2-1; CDR3: CASSRRNPAGSNEQFF
V: TRBV29-1; J: TRBJ2-1; CDR3: CSVEGGISYNEQFF
V: TRBV6-1; J: TRBJ2-3; CDR3: CASSATGQDTQYF
V: TRBV5-1; J: TRBJ2-1; CDR3: CASSVDRGWQFF
V: TRBV12-3/TRBV12-4; J: TRBJ2-1; CDR3: CASSFWRWGEYNEQFF
V: TRBV10-3; J: TRBJ2-5; CDR3: CAISAGTLRETQYF
V: TRBV6-1; J: TRBJ2-1; CDR3: CASLETSEINEQFF
V: TRBV15; J: TRBJ2-2; CDR3: CATSRGGQHRTTGELFF
V: TRBV18; J: TRBJ1-2; CDR3: CASRQKSGYTF
V: TRBV5-1; J: TRBJ1-2; CDR3: CASSEDSINYGYTF
V: TRBV12-3/TRBV12-4; J: TRBJ1-6; CDR3: CASSIVATGNSPLHF
V: TRBV24-1; J: TRBJ2-3; CDR3: CATSDPGQRNTDTQYF
V: TRBV24-1; J: TRBJ2-1; CDR3: CATSDLPGANEQFF
V: TRBV5-1; J: TRBJ2-2; CDR3: CASSGWTGFDGELFF
V: TRBV30; J: TRBJ2-7; CDR3: CAWSSGTRLSYEQYF
V: TRBV4-2; J: TRBJ2-1; CDR3: CASSHDPQGTGTGNEQFF
V: TRBV4-1; J: TRBJ2-1; CDR3: CASSQRGTEQFF
V: TRBV18; J: TRBJ2-7; CDR3: CASSRIAEYEQYF
V: TRBV6-5; J: TRBJ2-1; CDR3: CASSATGGDVSEQFF
V: TRBV29-1; J: TRBJ1-2; CDR3: CSVGGPVGGDGYTF
V: TRBV11-2; J: TRBJ2-3; CDR3: CASSSRLFGTDTQYF
V: TRBV24-1; J: TRBJ2-3; CDR3: CATSDFRGATDTQYF
V: TRBV9; J: TRBJ2-2; CDR3: CASSVRRAANTGELFF
V: TRBV29-1; J: TRBJ2-5; CDR3: CSVDEGGVETQYF
V: TRBV19; J: TRBJ2-2; CDR3: CASSWLVKANTGELFF
V: TRBV29-1; J: TRBJ2-7; CDR3: CSVAPQGAGYEQYF